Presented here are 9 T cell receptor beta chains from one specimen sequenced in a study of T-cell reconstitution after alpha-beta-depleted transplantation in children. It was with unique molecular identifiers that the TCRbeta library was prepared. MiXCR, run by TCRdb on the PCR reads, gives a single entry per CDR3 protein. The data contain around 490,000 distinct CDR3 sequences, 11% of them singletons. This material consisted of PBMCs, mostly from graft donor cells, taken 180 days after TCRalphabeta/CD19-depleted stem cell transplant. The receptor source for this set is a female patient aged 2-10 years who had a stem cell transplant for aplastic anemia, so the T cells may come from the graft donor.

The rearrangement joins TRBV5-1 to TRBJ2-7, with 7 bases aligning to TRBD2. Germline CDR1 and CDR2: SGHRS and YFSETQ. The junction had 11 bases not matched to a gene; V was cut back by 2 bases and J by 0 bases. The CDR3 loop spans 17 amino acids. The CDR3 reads CASSFLGSGKSSYEQYF. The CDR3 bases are TGCGCCAGCAGCTTTTTAGGGAGCGGGAAGAGCTCCTACGAGCAGTACTTC.

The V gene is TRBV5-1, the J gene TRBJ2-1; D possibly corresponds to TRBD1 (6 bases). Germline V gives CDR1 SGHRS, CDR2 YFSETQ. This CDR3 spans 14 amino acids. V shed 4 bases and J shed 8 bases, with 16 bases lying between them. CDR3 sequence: CASSAGQPTDEQFF. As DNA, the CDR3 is TGCGCCAGCAGCGCAGGACAGCCTACCGATGAGCAGTTCTTC.

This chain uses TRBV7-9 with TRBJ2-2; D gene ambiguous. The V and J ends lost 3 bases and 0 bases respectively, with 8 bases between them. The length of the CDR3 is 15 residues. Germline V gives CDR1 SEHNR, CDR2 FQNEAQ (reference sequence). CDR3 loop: CASSFRASNTGELFF. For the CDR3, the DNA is TGTGCCAGCAGCTTCCGGGCCTCGAACACCGGGGAGCTGTTTTTT.

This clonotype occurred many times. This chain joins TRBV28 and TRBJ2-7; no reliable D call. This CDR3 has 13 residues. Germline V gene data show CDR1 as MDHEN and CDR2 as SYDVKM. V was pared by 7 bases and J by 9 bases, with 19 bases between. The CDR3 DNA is TGTGCCAGCACGCTAACGTTTGGGGATGGGCAGTACTTC. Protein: CASTLTFGDGQYF.

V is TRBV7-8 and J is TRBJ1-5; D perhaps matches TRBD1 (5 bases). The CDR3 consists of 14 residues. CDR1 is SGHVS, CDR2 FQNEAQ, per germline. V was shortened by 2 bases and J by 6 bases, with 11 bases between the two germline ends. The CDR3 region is CASSLRGDPQPQHF. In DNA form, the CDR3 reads TGTGCCAGCAGCTTAAGAGGGGATCCTCAGCCCCAGCATTTT.

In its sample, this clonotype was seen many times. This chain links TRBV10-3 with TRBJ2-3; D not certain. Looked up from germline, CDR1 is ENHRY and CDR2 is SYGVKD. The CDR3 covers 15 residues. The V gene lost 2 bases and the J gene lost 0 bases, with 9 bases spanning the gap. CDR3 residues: CAISEGVGSTDTQYF. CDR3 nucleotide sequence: TGTGCCATCAGTGAGGGGGTCGGGAGCACAGATACGCAGTATTTT.

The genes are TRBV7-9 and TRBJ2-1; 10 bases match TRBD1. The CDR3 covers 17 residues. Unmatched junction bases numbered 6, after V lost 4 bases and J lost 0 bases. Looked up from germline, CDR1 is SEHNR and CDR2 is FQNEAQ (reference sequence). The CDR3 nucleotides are TGTGCCAGCAGCTCCCTTTGGACAGGGGGCTCCTACAATGAGCAGTTCTTC. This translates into CASSSLWTGGSYNEQFF.

The CDR3 sequence is CASSQDRSRAASTDTQYF. The CDR3 DNA reads TGCGCCAGCAGCCAAGATCGATCCAGGGCTGCTAGCACAGATACGCAGTATTTT. The rearrangement uses TRBV4-3 and TRBJ2-3; TRBD1 is a possible D gene (5 bases). The CDR3 length is 18 residues. Trimming left V 0 bases short and J 0 bases short, with 16 bases between. Germline V gene data show CDR1 as LGHNA and CDR2 as YSLEER.

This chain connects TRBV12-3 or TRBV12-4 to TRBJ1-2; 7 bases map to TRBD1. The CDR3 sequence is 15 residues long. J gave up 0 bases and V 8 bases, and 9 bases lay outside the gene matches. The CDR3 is CASRGQLTSNYGYTF. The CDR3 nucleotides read TGTGCCAGCCGGGGACAGCTGACTTCTAACTATGGCTACACCTTC.